Following are 21 T cell receptor beta chains from one sample sequenced in a study of Japanese encephalitis immunity and Zika vaccine responses. One entry per CDR3 protein, called by TCRdb with MiXCR from the 5' RACE reads. The data contain around 190 distinct CDR3 sequences, under 4.5% of them seen just once; the ten biggest clones take up around half. PBMCs were CFSE-labeled and cultured for six to seven days with peptide pools at approximately 1 ug/mL each. The sort collected unfixed, live, CD56-CD19-CD16-CD3+CD4+ CFSE-low proliferating CD4 T cells. This specimen was antigen-activated CD4+ T cells from blood, cultured, taken during a Zika inactivated vaccine study. The receptor source for this set is an adult man who received an inactivated Zika virus vaccine.

As to this clonotype: An end of the junction does not agree with germline; a read error may underlie this. V gene TRBV12-3 or TRBV12-4 combines with J gene TRBJ2-2; weak D call: TRBD1 (6 bases). The CDR3 is 14 amino acids. The CDR3 DNA reads TGTGCCAGCAGATTCCCGAGGGACACCGGGGAGCCGTTTTTT. The encoded protein is CASRFPRDTGEPFF.

Judged by abundance, this clonotype is medium-sized. The chain carries TRBV29-1 and TRBJ2-7; tentatively, D is TRBD1 (5 bases). The V and J ends lost 6 bases and 5 bases respectively, with 14 bases between them. The germline V gene encodes CDR1 SQVTM and CDR2 ANQGSEA. CDR3 length: 12 amino acids. In DNA form, the CDR3 reads TGCAGCGTGATGACAGACGCTGACGAGCAGTACTTC. It specifies CSVMTDADEQYF.

Relative to its sample, this clonotype is large. This chain links TRBV9 with TRBJ2-7, with 10 nucleotides matching TRBD2. Trimming at V came to 0 bases and at J to 3 bases, leaving 3 bases not matched to a gene. The V gene's germline CDR1 is SGDLS and CDR2 YYNGEE. There are 15 residues in the CDR3. CDR3 nucleotides: TGTGCCAGCAGCGTAGATCAGCGGGGGGGCTACGAGCAGTACTTC. It is translated as CASSVDQRGGYEQYF.

The J gene is TRBJ2-5, the V gene TRBV6-5; D unresolved. Per germline, CDR1 MNHEY and CDR2 SVGAGI. This CDR3 contains 16 residues. V was trimmed by 4 bases and J by 0 bases, leaving 15 bases between them. CDR3 sequence (DNA): TGTGCCAGCAGTTCTCGGACGGAGAACAACCAAGAGACCCAGTACTTC. Its protein is CASSSRTENNQETQYF.

This clonotype counts as hyperexpanded. The rearrangement uses TRBV10-3 and TRBJ2-3; TRBD2 aligns across 13 bases. Germline CDR1 reads ENHRY; CDR2 reads SYGVKD. The CDR3 sequence is 15 residues long. V lost 5 bases and J lost 5; bases outside the gene matches: 4. The CDR3 loop reads CAISPGLAGQDTQYF. Written as DNA, the CDR3 is TGTGCCATCAGTCCGGGACTAGCGGGGCAAGATACGCAGTATTTT.

This clonotype showed up just a few times. V and J are TRBV6-1 and TRBJ2-2; 10 bases match TRBD1. Germline loops: CDR1 MNHNS, CDR2 SASEGT. J lost 6 bases, V lost 1 base, and 2 bases had no gene match. This CDR3 comprises 15 residues. The CDR3 loop reads CASSEEGQGSGELFF. CDR3 nucleotides: TGTGCCAGCAGTGAAGAGGGACAGGGGTCCGGGGAGCTGTTTTTT.

This clonotype was detected a few times. The chain is built from TRBV4-3 and TRBJ1-4; 7 bases agree with TRBD1. There are 17 residues in the CDR3. V lost 4 bases and J lost 8; bases outside the gene matches: 16. Per the germline V gene, CDR1 is LGHNA and CDR2 is YSLEER. The CDR3 reads CASSLNPPTGAGEKLFF. The CDR3 DNA reads as TGCGCCAGCAGCCTAAACCCCCCTACAGGGGCGGGGGAAAAACTGTTTTTT.

In its sample, this clonotype is hyperexpanded. The V gene is TRBV9, the J gene TRBJ2-2; D might be TRBD1 or TRBD2, each matching 5 bases. The length of the CDR3 is 15 residues. Between the trimmed V and J ends, which lost 4 bases and 2 bases, there was a span of 12 bases. Looked up from germline, CDR1 is SGDLS and CDR2 is YYNGEE. The CDR3 nucleotides are TGTGCCAGCAGCCCTATCGGGGCTAACACCGGGGAGCTGTTTTTT. Translated, it gives CASSPIGANTGELFF.

By share of the sample, this clonotype is large. The chain couples TRBV12-3 or TRBV12-4 to TRBJ2-3; no definite D call. The V gene lost 6 bases and the J gene lost 3 bases, with 16 bases spanning the gap. The CDR3 has 15 amino acids. The CDR3 coding sequence is TGTGCCAGCAGCCCCTACACGGTCCTGACAGATACGCAGTATTTT. Its protein product is CASSPYTVLTDTQYF.

In its sample, this clonotype is hyperexpanded. The chain combines TRBV6-5 with TRBJ1-1; D may be TRBD1 (5 bases). V dropped 7 bases and J dropped 2 bases, with 17 bases sitting between them. The CDR3 has 15 residues. CDR1 MNHEY and CDR2 SVGAGI come from the germline V gene. CDR3 nucleotides: TGTGCCAGCACCCCCCGGGGGGGAAGTAACACTGAAGCTTTCTTT. Translation gives CASTPRGGSNTEAFF.

This clonotype is labeled hyperexpanded. The chain is built from TRBV28 and TRBJ2-3; the D gene is possibly TRBD1 (6 bases). The V gene's germline CDR1 is MDHEN and CDR2 SYDVKM. The CDR3 covers 12 residues. V lost 3 bases to trimming and J lost 10 bases, with 11 bases between them. The CDR3 nucleotides are TGTGCCAGCAGTTTTGGGACATTCGCGCAGTATTTT. It is translated as CASSFGTFAQYF. Based on the CDR3 plus reference TRBV28 and TRBJ2-3, the full variable domain is DVKVTQSSRYLVKRTGEKVFLECVQDMDHENMFWYRQDPGLGLRLIYFSYDVKMKEKGDIPEGYSVSREKKERFSLILESASTNQTSMYLCASSFGTFAQYFGPGTRLTVL.

This clonotype has a handful of counts. The rearrangement joins TRBV7-3 to TRBJ2-3, with D uncertain. Germline-derived CDR1 and CDR2 are SGHTA and FQGTGA. Trimming shortened V by 5 bases and J by 4 bases, and 22 bases separated the two germline ends. The CDR3 runs 17 residues. The CDR3 nucleotides are TGTGCCAGCAGCGAATGGGGAATCGGCAGAGAGGCAGATACGCAGTATTTT. Its protein is CASSEWGIGREADTQYF.

This clonotype is termed hyperexpanded. The rearrangement joins TRBV20-1 to TRBJ1-1; no clear D. The CDR3 has 13 residues. Germline values: CDR1 DFQATT, CDR2 SNEGSKA (reference sequence). With 1 base removed from V and 1 base from J, the gap between germline ends came to 7 bases. CDR3 sequence: CSARVRRNTEAFF. Written as DNA, the CDR3 is TGCAGTGCTAGAGTCCGGAGGAACACTGAAGCTTTCTTT.

In this sample, this clonotype is large. The V call is TRBV5-8, the J call TRBJ2-1; 7 nucleotides line up with TRBD1. The CDR3 has 16 amino acids. Germline CDR1 and CDR2: SGHTS and YDEGEE. The ends lost 4 bases at V and 4 bases at J; junction bases unmatched: 11. The CDR3 coding sequence is TGTGCCAGCAGCACGGGACAGCCGTCGGTATACAATGAGCAGTTCTTC. Translation: CASSTGQPSVYNEQFF.

This clonotype is labeled large. The chain couples TRBV30 to TRBJ2-5; possibly TRBD2 for D (7 bases). CDR1 GTSNPN and CDR2 SVGIG come from the germline V gene (reference sequence). V was clipped by 1 base and J by 5 bases, with 23 bases between them. CDR3 length: 17 amino acids. CDR3 DNA: TGTGCCTGGAGTGCCTACTCCGGGGGGCCCGCTTCTGAGACCCAGTACTTC. It specifies CAWSAYSGGPASETQYF. The full variable domain, its missing parts supplied by reference TRBV30 and TRBJ2-5, is SQTIHQWPATLVQPVGSPLSLECTVEGTSNPNLYWYRQAAGRGLQLLFYSVGIGQISSEVPQNLSASRPQDRQFILSSKKLLLSDSGFYLCAWSAYSGGPASETQYFGPGTRLLVL.

This clonotype is deemed large. V and J are TRBV4-1 and TRBJ2-7, with D perhaps given as TRBD1 or TRBD2 (5 bases each). The CDR3 loop spans 18 amino acids. The germline V and J ends were trimmed by 1 base and 2 bases, with 21 bases remaining between them. CDR1 is MGHRA and CDR2 is YSYEKL in the germline V gene. The CDR3 DNA follows: TGCGCCAGCAGCCAAGCAGGGCGAGCCGGGACCGCAACCTACGAGCAGTACTTC. It translates to CASSQAGRAGTATYEQYF.

By frequency in the sample, this clonotype is large. CDR3 bases: TGTGCCAGTAGTATTCAGGGTGCGAACACTGAAGCTTTCTTT. Translating it yields CASSIQGANTEAFF. The gene calls are TRBV19 and TRBJ1-1; D possibly corresponds to TRBD1 (5 bases). Trimming took 3 bases from V and 1 from J, leaving 9 bases between them. The CDR3 has 14 residues. Germline CDR1 reads LNHDA; CDR2 reads SQIVND (reference sequence).

By share, this clonotype ranks as large. This rearrangement joins TRBV7-6 to TRBJ2-5, with TRBD2 matching over 15 bases. The CDR3 contains 14 residues. Per germline, CDR1 SGHVS and CDR2 FNYEAQ. V dropped 4 bases and J dropped 12; count of bases not matched to a gene: 6. The CDR3 here is CASSSGLAGGPEYF. CDR3 sequence (DNA): TGTGCCAGCAGCTCCGGACTAGCGGGGGGGCCGGAGTACTTC.

This clonotype is classed as large. The CDR3 is CSLPGGAARETQYF. CDR3 nucleotides: TGCAGTCTTCCGGGGGGGGCAGCACGGGAGACCCAGTACTTC. This chain joins TRBV20-1 and TRBJ2-5; 8 nucleotides align to TRBD2. The CDR3 sequence is 14 residues long. Germline CDR1 and CDR2: DFQATT and SNEGSKA (reference sequence). V was pared by 8 bases and J by 5 bases, with 13 bases of the junction left unmatched.

This rearrangement joins TRBV11-1 to TRBJ1-2; TRBD1 is a possible D gene (5 bases). The CDR3 is 16 residues long. The V end was cut by 5 bases, the J end by 0 bases, with 16 bases between. Germline CDR1 reads SGHAT; CDR2 reads FQDESV (reference sequence). As DNA, the CDR3 is TGTGCCAGCAGCCCCGGGGGGGGAAGATCTAACTATGGCTACACCTTC. Translating gives CASSPGGGRSNYGYTF.

In this sample, this clonotype is medium-sized. The chain joins TRBV20-1 to TRBJ1-1; D possibly corresponds to TRBD1 (5 bases). CDR3 length: 12 amino acids. Trimming removed 3 bases at V and 6 bases at J, with 11 bases between. The germline V gene has CDR1 DFQATT and CDR2 SNEGSKA (reference sequence). The CDR3 loop reads CSASGRGAEAFF. The CDR3 bases are TGCAGTGCTAGTGGAAGGGGCGCTGAAGCTTTCTTT.